This T cell receptor (beta chain) is from a study of technical replicates of blood from a handful of donors. Data came from immunoSEQ multiplex PCR; TCRdb stores just in-frame clones and leaves some out. The sample includes more than 80,000 clones, approximately 95% of them seen just once. CDR1 and CDR2 (germline): SGHVS, FQNEAQ. This CDR3 has 18 residues. The V segment lost 1 base and the J segment 0 bases; nucleotides outside the gene matches: 5. This sequence was found in a human donor in good health. The gene calls are TRBV7-8 and TRBJ2-1; 11 bases are shared with TRBD2. Sequencing input: T cells isolated from PBMCs. CDR3 residues: CASSLEATSGSSYNEQFF. The CDR3 bases are TGTGCCAGCAGCTTAGAAGCCACTAGCGGGAGCTCCTACAATGAGCAGTTCTTC.